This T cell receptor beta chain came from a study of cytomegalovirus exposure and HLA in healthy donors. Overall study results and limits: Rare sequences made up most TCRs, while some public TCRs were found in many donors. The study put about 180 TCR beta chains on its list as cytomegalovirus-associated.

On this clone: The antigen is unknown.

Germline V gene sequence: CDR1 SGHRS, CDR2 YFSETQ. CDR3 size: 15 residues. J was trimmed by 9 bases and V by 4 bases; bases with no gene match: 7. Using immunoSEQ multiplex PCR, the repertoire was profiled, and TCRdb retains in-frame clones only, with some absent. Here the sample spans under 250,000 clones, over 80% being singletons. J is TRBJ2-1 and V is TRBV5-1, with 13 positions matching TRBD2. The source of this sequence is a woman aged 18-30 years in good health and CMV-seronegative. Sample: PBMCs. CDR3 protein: CASSRTSGGAGEQFF. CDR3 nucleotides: TGCGCCAGCAGCCGAACTAGCGGGGGGGCCGGTGAGCAGTTCTTC.